This TCR beta chain appears in the sequencing data of a study of T-cell memory formation after mild COVID-19. This clonotype was detected a few times. Its specificity is unknown. TCRdb independently ran MiXCR on the 5' RACE reads; one entry per CDR3 protein. The sample lists almost 350,000 distinct CDR3 sequences, 20% to 25% seen once, with around 20% in the top ten. Points from the study as a whole: For second-wave clones that peaked at day 37, SARS-CoV-2 specificity went unverified. CD4+ bias marked clones expanding day 15 to 37, unlike balanced contracting clones. Several responding clones turned up in pre-infection memory, indicating that cross-reactive memory may have taken part.

CDR1 and CDR2 from the germline V gene are SGHDN and FVKESK. The CDR3 extends over 14 amino acids. V lost 4 bases and J 5 bases, leaving 15 bases between the germline ends. The rearrangement joins TRBV14 to TRBJ2-7; D uncertain. The TCR sequence derives from a man younger than 30 who had mild COVID-19 (a few samples of this study predate the infection). Cell type and time point are not known. The material sequenced was PBMCs or a T cell subset sorted from them (not recorded which). CDR3 nucleotide sequence: TGTGCCAGCAGCCCTCAAGAAACCACTAACGAGCAGTACTTC. Its translation is CASSPQETTNEQYF.